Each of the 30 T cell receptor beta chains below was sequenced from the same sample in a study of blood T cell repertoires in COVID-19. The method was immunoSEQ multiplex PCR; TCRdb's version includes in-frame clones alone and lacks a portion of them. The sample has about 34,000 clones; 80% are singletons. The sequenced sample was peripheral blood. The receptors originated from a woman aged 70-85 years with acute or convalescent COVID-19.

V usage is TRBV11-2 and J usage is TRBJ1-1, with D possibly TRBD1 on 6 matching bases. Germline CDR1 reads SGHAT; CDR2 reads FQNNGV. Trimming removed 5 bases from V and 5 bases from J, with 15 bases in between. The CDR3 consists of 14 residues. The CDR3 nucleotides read TGTGCCAGCAGCCCCGTTACAGGGCCGACTGAAGCTTTCTTT. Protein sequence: CASSPVTGPTEAFF.

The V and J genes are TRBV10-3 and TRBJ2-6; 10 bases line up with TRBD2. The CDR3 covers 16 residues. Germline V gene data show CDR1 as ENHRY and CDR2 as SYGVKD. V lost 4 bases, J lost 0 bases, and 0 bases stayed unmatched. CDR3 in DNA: TGTGCCATCAGTGGGACTAGCGGCTCTGGGGCCAACGTCCTGACTTTC. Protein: CAISGTSGSGANVLTF.

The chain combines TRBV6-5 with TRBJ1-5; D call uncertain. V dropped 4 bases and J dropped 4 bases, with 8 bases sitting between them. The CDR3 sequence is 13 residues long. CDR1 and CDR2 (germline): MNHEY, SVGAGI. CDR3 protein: CASSSDGNQPQHF. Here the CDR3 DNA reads TGTGCCAGCAGTTCCGACGGGAATCAGCCCCAGCATTTT.

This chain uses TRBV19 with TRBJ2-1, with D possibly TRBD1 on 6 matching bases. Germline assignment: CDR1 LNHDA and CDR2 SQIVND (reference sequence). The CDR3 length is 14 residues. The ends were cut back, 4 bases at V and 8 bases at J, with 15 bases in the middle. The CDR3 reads CASSKKQGSYEQFF. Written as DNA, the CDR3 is TGTGCCAGTAGTAAAAAACAGGGAAGCTATGAGCAGTTCTTC.

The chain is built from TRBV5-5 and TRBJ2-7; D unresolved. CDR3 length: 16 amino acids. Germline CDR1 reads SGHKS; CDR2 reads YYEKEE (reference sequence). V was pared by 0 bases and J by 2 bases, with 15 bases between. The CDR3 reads CASSLGQARYAYEQYF. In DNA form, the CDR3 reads TGTGCCAGCAGCTTGGGCCAGGCCCGCTACGCCTACGAGCAGTACTTC.

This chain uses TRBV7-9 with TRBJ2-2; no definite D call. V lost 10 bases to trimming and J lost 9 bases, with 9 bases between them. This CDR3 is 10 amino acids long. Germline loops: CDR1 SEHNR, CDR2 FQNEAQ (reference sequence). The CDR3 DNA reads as TGTGCCACCTCGGAGAGGGAGCTGTTTTTT. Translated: CATSERELFF.

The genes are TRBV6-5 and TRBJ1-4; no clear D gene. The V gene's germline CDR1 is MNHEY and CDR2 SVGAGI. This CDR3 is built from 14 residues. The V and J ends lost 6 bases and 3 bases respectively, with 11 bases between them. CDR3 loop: CASSPSGSNEKLFF. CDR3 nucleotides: TGTGCCAGCAGCCCATCGGGGTCTAATGAAAAACTGTTTTTT.

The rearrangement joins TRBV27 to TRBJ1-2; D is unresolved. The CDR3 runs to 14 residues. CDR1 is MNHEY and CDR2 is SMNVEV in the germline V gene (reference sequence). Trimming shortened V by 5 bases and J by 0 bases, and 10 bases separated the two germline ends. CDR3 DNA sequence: TGTGCCAGCAGTCAGGCAGGTCCTAACTATGGCTACACCTTC. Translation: CASSQAGPNYGYTF.

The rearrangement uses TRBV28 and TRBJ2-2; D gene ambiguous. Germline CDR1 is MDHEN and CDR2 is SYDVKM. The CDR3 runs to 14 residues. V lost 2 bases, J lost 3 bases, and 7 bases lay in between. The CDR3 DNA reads TGTGCCAGCAGTTTAATGGCTTACACCGGGGAGCTGTTTTTT. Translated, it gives CASSLMAYTGELFF.

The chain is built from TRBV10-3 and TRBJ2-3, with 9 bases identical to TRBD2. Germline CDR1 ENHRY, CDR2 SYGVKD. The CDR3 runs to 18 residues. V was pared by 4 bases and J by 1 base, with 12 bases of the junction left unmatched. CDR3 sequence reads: CAISVRLAALKGTDTQYF. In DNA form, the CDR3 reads TGTGCCATCAGTGTCAGACTAGCGGCCCTCAAAGGCACAGATACGCAGTATTTT.

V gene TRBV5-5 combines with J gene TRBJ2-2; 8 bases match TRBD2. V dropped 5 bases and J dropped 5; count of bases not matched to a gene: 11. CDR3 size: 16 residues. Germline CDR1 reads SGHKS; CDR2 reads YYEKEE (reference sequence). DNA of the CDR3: TGTGCCAGCAGAGGCTCAGCGGGAGAGTGGACCGGGGAGCTGTTTTTT. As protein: CASRGSAGEWTGELFF.

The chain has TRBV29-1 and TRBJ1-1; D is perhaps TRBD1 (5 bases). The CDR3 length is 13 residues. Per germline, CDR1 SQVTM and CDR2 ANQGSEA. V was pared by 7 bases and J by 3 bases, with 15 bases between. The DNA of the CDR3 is TGCAGCGCTTTTATAGACAGCCACACTGAAGCTTTCTTT. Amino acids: CSAFIDSHTEAFF.

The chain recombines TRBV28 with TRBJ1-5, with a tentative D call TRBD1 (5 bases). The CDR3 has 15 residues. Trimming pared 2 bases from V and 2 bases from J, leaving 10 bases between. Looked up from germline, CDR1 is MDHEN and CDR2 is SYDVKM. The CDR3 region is CASSLLGRGNQPQHF. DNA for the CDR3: TGTGCCAGCAGTTTACTTGGCAGGGGCAATCAGCCCCAGCATTTT.

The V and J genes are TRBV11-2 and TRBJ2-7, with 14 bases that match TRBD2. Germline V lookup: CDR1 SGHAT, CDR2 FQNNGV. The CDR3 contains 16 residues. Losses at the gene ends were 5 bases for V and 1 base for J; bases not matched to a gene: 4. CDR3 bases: TGTGCCAGCAGCCCGAGACTAGCGGGAGGGTCCTACGAGCAGTACTTC. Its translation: CASSPRLAGGSYEQYF.

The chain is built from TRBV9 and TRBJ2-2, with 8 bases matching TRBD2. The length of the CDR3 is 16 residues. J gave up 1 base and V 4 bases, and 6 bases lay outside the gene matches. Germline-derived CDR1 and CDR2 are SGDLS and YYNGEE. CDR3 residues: CASSPLAGLNTGELFF. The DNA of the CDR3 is TGTGCCAGCAGCCCATTAGCGGGGCTGAACACCGGGGAGCTGTTTTTT.

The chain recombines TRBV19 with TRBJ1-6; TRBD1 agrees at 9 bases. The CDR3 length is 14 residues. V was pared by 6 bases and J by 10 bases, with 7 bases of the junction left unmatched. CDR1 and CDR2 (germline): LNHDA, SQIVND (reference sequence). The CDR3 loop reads CASSVPDRGSPLHF. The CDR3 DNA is TGTGCCAGTAGCGTCCCGGACAGGGGATCACCCCTCCACTTT.

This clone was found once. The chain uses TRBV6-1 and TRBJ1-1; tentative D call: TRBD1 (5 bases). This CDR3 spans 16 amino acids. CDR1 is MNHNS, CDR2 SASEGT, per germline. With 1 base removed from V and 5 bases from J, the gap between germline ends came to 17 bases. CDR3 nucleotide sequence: TGTGCCAGCAGTGAAGTTCGAGGATCGGGGGGTACTGAAGCTTTCTTT. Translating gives CASSEVRGSGGTEAFF.

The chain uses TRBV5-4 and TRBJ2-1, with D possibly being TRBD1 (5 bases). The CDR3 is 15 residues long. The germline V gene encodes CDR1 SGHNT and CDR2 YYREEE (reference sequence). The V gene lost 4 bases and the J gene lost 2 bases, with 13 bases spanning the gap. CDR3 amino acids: CASSVDTSPYNEQFF. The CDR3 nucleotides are TGTGCCAGCAGCGTGGACACAAGTCCCTACAATGAGCAGTTCTTC.

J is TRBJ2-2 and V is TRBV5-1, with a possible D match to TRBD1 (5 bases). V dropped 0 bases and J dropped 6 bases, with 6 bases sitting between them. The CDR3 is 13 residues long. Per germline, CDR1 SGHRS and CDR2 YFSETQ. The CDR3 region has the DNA TGCGCCAGCAGCTTGGGGGGCGCCGGGGAGCTGTTTTTT. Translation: CASSLGGAGELFF.

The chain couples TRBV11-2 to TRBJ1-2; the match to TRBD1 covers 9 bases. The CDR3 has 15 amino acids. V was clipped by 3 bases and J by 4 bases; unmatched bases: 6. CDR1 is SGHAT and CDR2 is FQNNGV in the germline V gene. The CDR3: CASSFRTGVSYGYTF. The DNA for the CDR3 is TGTGCCAGCAGCTTCAGGACAGGGGTCTCCTATGGCTACACCTTC.

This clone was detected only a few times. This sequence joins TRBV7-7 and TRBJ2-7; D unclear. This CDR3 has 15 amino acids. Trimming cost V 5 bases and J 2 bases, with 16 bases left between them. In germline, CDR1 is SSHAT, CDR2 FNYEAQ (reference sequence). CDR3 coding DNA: TGTGCCAGCAGCCTAAGCGAAGAGTCGACCTACGAGCAGTACTTC. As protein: CASSLSEESTYEQYF. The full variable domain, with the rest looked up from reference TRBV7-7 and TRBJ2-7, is GAGVSQSPRYKVTKRGQDVTLRCDPISSHATLYWYQQALGQGPEFLTYFNYEAQPDKSGLPSDRFSAERPEGSISTLTIQRTEQRDSAMYRCASSLSEESTYEQYFGPGTRLTVT.

CDR3 nucleotide sequence: TGCGCCAGCAGCCAATCTCCTAGCGACTACAATGAGCAGTTCTTC. Translation gives CASSQSPSDYNEQFF. The V call is TRBV4-1, the J call TRBJ2-1; D possibly corresponds to TRBD2 (6 bases). Trimming took 2 bases from V and 3 from J, leaving 11 bases between them. The CDR3 is made up of 15 amino acids. The germline CDR1 and CDR2 sequences are MGHRA and YSYEKL.

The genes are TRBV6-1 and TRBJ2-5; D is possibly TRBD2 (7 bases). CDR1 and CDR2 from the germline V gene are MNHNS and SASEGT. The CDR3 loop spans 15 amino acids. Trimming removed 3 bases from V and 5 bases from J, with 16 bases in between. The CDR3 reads CASSEAGAGSETQYF. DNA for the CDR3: TGTGCCAGCAGTGAGGCGGGGGCAGGCTCTGAGACCCAGTACTTC.

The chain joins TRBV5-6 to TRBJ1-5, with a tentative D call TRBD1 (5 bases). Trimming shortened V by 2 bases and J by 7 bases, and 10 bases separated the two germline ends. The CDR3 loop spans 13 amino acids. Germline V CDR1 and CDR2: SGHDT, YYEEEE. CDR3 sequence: CASSFSREQPQHF. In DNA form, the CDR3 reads TGTGCCAGCAGCTTCTCCAGGGAACAGCCCCAGCATTTT.

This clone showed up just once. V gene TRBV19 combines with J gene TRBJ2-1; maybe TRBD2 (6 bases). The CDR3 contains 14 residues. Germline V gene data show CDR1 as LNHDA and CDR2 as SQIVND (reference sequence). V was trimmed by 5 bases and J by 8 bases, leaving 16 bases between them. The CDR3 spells CASSETRVFHEQFF. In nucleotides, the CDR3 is TGTGCCAGTAGTGAGACTAGAGTATTCCATGAGCAGTTCTTC.

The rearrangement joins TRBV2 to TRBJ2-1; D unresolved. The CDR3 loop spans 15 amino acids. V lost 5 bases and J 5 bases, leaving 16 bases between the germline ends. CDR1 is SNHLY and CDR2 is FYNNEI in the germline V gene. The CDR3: CASSRIDSTNNEQFF. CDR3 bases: TGTGCCAGCAGTCGGATCGACTCCACAAACAATGAGCAGTTCTTC.

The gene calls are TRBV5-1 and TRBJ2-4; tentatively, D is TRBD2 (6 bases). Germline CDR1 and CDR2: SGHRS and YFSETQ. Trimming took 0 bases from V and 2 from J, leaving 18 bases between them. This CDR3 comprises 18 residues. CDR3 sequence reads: CASSLGRWAGRTKNIQYF. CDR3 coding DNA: TGCGCCAGCAGCTTGGGTCGTTGGGCAGGGAGGACCAAAAACATTCAGTACTTC.

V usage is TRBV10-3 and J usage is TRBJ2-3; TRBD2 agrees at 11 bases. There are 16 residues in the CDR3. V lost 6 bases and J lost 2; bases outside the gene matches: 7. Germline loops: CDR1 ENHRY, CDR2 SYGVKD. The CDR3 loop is CAIREGLAVPTDTQYF. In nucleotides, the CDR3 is TGTGCCATCAGAGAGGGACTAGCGGTCCCCACAGATACGCAGTATTTT.

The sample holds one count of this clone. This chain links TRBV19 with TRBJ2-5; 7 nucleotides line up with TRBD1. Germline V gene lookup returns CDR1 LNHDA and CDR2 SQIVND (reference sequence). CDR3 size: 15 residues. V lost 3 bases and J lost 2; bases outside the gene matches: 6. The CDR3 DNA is TGTGCCAGTAGTATGTCGACAGGGCCTCAAGAGACCCAGTACTTC. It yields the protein CASSMSTGPQETQYF.

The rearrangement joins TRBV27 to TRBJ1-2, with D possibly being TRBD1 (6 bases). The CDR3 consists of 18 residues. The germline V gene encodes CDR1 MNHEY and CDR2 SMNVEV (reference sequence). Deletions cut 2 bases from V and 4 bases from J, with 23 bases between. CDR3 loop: CASSLLGRGPTTSYGYTF. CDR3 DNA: TGTGCCAGCAGTTTACTGGGCAGGGGCCCAACCACGAGCTATGGCTACACCTTC.